This TCR beta chain stems from a study of blood T cell repertoires in COVID-19. Study-level background: Acute and convalescent COVID-19 samples came from the United States, Italy and Spain. PBMCs, B-cell-depleted T cells, or T cells provided the cDNA or gDNA that made up the material.

Trimming removed 2 bases at V and 0 bases at J, with 11 bases between. The CDR3 spans 16 residues. Per the germline V gene, CDR1 is MNHNS and CDR2 is SASEGT. Authors' methods: Reference gene primer amplification yielded estimated nucleated cell counts. Here immunoSEQ multiplex PCR was the method, and the copy in TCRdb shows in-frame clones only, minus some. The V and J calls and clone size are taken from that table; D and trimming were inferred from the DNA. This sample has about 74,000 clones, with around 82% found just once. This receptor was taken from a man between 50 and 59 years old with active COVID-19. The rearrangement uses TRBV6-1 and TRBJ1-5, with unresolved D. The sample was peripheral blood. The CDR3 DNA reads as TGTGCCAGCAGTGAAATCCCCTCGTATAGCAATCAGCCCCAGCATTTT. It yields the protein CASSEIPSYSNQPQHF.